Each of the 18 T cell receptor beta chains below was sequenced from the same sample in a study of neurological immune-mediated disorders. TCRdb re-derived calls from the 5' RACE reads in MiXCR, one entry per CDR3 protein. The data show about 21,000 distinct CDR3 sequences, about 16% seen once. Sequencing input: PBMCs. Every receptor here comes from a female donor with HTLV-1-associated myelopathy (HAM/TSP).

Many counts were recorded for this clonotype. V is TRBV19 and J is TRBJ2-5; 11 bases are shared with TRBD1. CDR1 and CDR2 (germline): LNHDA, SQIVND (reference sequence). The CDR3 length is 19 residues. V lost 3 bases to trimming and J lost 5 bases; unmatched junction nucleotides: 17. CDR3: CASSILLRTGGAGLETQYF. Written as DNA, the CDR3 is TGTGCCAGTAGTATTCTCTTAAGGACAGGGGGCGCGGGTCTGGAGACCCAGTACTTC.

This clonotype was observed a handful of times. The chain carries TRBV18 and TRBJ1-5; 9 bases map to TRBD1. J lost 7 bases, V lost 2 bases, and 3 bases had no gene match. There are 14 residues in the CDR3. Germline V CDR1 and CDR2: KGHSH, LQKENI. This chain's CDR3 is CASSPTGGIQPQHF. The CDR3 DNA reads as TGTGCCAGCTCACCAACAGGGGGCATCCAGCCCCAGCATTTT.

In this sample, this clonotype is medium-sized. The rearrangement links TRBV20-1 to TRBJ1-1; D is ambiguous. The V gene lost 3 bases and the J gene lost 8 bases, with 22 bases spanning the gap. CDR1 is DFQATT, CDR2 SNEGSKA, per germline (reference sequence). This CDR3 region has 15 residues. CDR3 nucleotides: TGCAGTGCTAGCCCCGGCGGGCGAAAGGGTGTGGAAGCTTTCTTT. Translated: CSASPGGRKGVEAFF.

This clonotype was seen repeatedly, ten times or more. The chain combines TRBV20-1 with TRBJ2-5; D not resolved. V was clipped by 2 bases and J by 5 bases, with 18 bases between them. CDR1 DFQATT and CDR2 SNEGSKA come from the germline V gene (reference sequence). The CDR3 runs to 15 residues. CDR3 nucleotide sequence: TGCAGTGCTAGAAGTGGGTTTCATGGGGTGGAGACCCAGTACTTC. It translates to CSARSGFHGVETQYF.

This clonotype was counted once. The V and J genes are TRBV20-1 and TRBJ2-1, with D possibly TRBD2 on 6 matching bases. Germline CDR1 DFQATT, CDR2 SNEGSKA (reference sequence). The V and J ends lost 7 bases and 5 bases respectively, with 12 bases between them. The CDR3 loop spans 12 amino acids. The CDR3 DNA reads as TGCAGTGGAATGGCGGGGAACAATGAGCAGTTCTTC. Translated, it gives CSGMAGNNEQFF.

This clonotype rates as medium-sized. This rearrangement joins TRBV10-3 to TRBJ1-6; D gene unclear. Germline V gene sequence: CDR1 ENHRY, CDR2 SYGVKD. The length of the CDR3 is 14 residues. V was pared by 3 bases and J by 4 bases, with 7 bases between. The CDR3 spells CAISDGDYNSPLHF. DNA of the CDR3: TGTGCCATCAGTGATGGTGATTATAATTCACCCCTCCACTTT.

This clonotype has ten or more counts. The rearrangement uses TRBV20-1 and TRBJ2-1, with TRBD2 identical over 11 bases. Germline V gene sequence: CDR1 DFQATT, CDR2 SNEGSKA (reference sequence). Trimming took 2 bases from V and 4 from J; bases not matched to a gene: 4. The CDR3 is made up of 15 amino acids. The CDR3 bases are TGCAGTGCTAGAACTAGCGGGGGAGAATACAATGAGCAGTTCTTC. Translated, it gives CSARTSGGEYNEQFF.

This clonotype has at least ten counts. The rearrangement links TRBV20-1 to TRBJ2-1; the match to TRBD2 covers 11 bases. From germline, CDR1 is DFQATT and CDR2 SNEGSKA (reference sequence). J was trimmed by 4 bases and V by 6 bases; bases with no gene match: 8. This CDR3 spans 15 amino acids. CDR3: CSATSLAGGYNEQFF. The DNA for the CDR3 is TGCAGTGCCACTTCGCTAGCGGGGGGTTACAATGAGCAGTTCTTC.

The chain combines TRBV19 with TRBJ1-1; D uncertain. The V and J ends lost 7 bases and 4 bases respectively, with 22 bases between them. CDR1 is LNHDA, CDR2 SQIVND, per germline (reference sequence). The CDR3 spans 16 residues. The CDR3 spells CASTDRGGVRGTEAFF. In DNA, the CDR3 is TGTGCCAGTACCGACCGGGGAGGTGTGCGGGGCACTGAAGCTTTCTTT. The full variable domain, its missing parts supplied by reference TRBV19 and TRBJ1-1, is DGGITQSPKYLFRKEGQNVTLSCEQNLNHDAMYWYRQDPGQGLRLIYYSQIVNDFQKGDIAEGYSVSREKKESFPLTVTSAQKNPTAFYLCASTDRGGVRGTEAFFGQGTRLTVV.

This clonotype was seen at least ten times. This rearrangement joins TRBV5-1 to TRBJ2-3; unclear D gene. CDR1 is SGHRS, CDR2 YFSETQ, per germline. The CDR3 is made up of 13 amino acids. V dropped 1 base and J dropped 2 bases, with 5 bases sitting between them. The CDR3 bases are TGCGCCAGCAGCTTGTACCTCACAGATACGCAGTATTTT. It is translated as CASSLYLTDTQYF.

This clonotype was detected many times. The gene calls are TRBV20-1 and TRBJ1-6, with TRBD1 matching over 10 bases. Trimming removed 5 bases from V and 9 bases from J; junction bases left unmatched: 4. CDR3 length: 13 residues. Germline V lookup: CDR1 DFQATT, CDR2 SNEGSKA (reference sequence). The CDR3 here is CSAPGTGVSPLHF. CDR3 nucleotides: TGCAGTGCTCCCGGGACAGGGGTTTCACCCCTCCACTTT.

This clonotype showed up just once. The rearrangement uses TRBV20-1 and TRBJ2-1, with TRBD2 matching 11 bases. The CDR3 contains 15 residues. Germline assignment: CDR1 DFQATT and CDR2 SNEGSKA (reference sequence). With 0 bases clipped from V and 5 bases from J, the junction kept 3 bases outside the gene matches. CDR3 nucleotide sequence: TGCAGTGCTAGAGATCCGACTAGCGGGAACAATGAGCAGTTCTTC. Amino acids: CSARDPTSGNNEQFF.

This clonotype showed up many times. The rearrangement links TRBV7-2 to TRBJ2-5; D ambiguous. The CDR3 totals 11 residues. The germline CDR1 and CDR2 sequences are SGHTA and FQGNSA. With 4 bases removed from V and 3 bases from J, the gap between germline ends came to 3 bases. The CDR3 DNA sequence: TGTGCCAGCAGCTCGAAAGAGACCCAGTACTTC. This encodes CASSSKETQYF.

Many counts were recorded for this clonotype. J is TRBJ2-3 and V is TRBV20-1; 9 bases agree with TRBD2. This CDR3 has 16 amino acids. CDR1 is DFQATT and CDR2 is SNEGSKA in the germline V gene (reference sequence). V lost 0 bases to trimming and J lost 2 bases; unmatched junction nucleotides: 6. CDR3 sequence (DNA): TGCAGTGCTAGAGAACCAAGCGGGGGGTTCACAGATACGCAGTATTTT. It specifies CSAREPSGGFTDTQYF.

In its sample, this clonotype is large. The rearrangement joins TRBV5-1 to TRBJ2-7; 7 bases align to TRBD2. Per the germline V gene, CDR1 is SGHRS and CDR2 is YFSETQ. This CDR3 has 14 amino acids. V lost 5 bases to trimming and J lost 3 bases; unmatched junction nucleotides: 8. The CDR3 spells CASRWSGEVYEQYF. The CDR3 DNA follows: TGCGCCAGCAGATGGAGCGGGGAAGTCTACGAGCAGTACTTC.

This clonotype was counted at least ten times. This rearrangement joins TRBV3-1 to TRBJ2-5; D unclear. The length of the CDR3 is 12 residues. The germline V gene has CDR1 LGHDT and CDR2 YNNKEL (reference sequence). The V end was cut by 1 base, the J end by 7 bases, with 7 bases between. The CDR3 protein is CASSQATGTQYF. In DNA, the CDR3 is TGTGCCAGCAGCCAAGCCACGGGGACCCAGTACTTC.

This clonotype is judged medium-sized. The chain combines TRBV20-1 with TRBJ2-1; 16 bases align to TRBD2. The germline CDR1 and CDR2 sequences are DFQATT and SNEGSKA (reference sequence). The CDR3 is 17 amino acids. Trimming removed 4 bases from V and 7 bases from J; junction bases left unmatched: 10. Written as DNA, the CDR3 is TGCAGTGCTACATCCGGGACTAGCGGGAGGGGTTTAAATGAGCAGTTCTTC. Translated: CSATSGTSGRGLNEQFF.

This clonotype was recorded at least ten times. The chain combines TRBV7-2 with TRBJ1-4; TRBD1 aligns across 10 bases. Unmatched junction bases numbered 6, after V lost 5 bases and J lost 6 bases. The V gene's germline CDR1 is SGHTA and CDR2 FQGNSA. The CDR3 is 15 residues long. Written as DNA, the CDR3 is TGTGCCAGCAGCCCCGACAGGGGGCTTTATGAAAAACTGTTTTTT. Protein product: CASSPDRGLYEKLFF. The entire variable domain, with the rest obtained from reference TRBV7-2 and TRBJ1-4, is as follows: GAGVSQSPSNKVTEKGKDVELRCDPISGHTALYWYRQSLGQGLEFLIYFQGNSAPDKSGLPSDRFSAERTGGSVSTLTIQRTQQEDSAVYLCASSPDRGLYEKLFFGSGTQLSVL.